This T cell receptor (beta chain) appears in the sequencing data of a study of beta chain features in type 1 diabetes (dated by TCRdb to 2016 to 2019). Notes on the research overall: Patients and healthy donors did not differ in mean age, gender distribution, total cell number or subset yield. Across all samples, 107,917,701 sorted cells were examined, and cell number per subset correlated strongly with RNA yield. The study compared the TCRB repertoires of sorted circulating CD4+ T cell subsets in recently diagnosed type 1 diabetes patients with those in matched healthy donors. Regulatory and stem cell-like memory subsets were isolated from only 8 patients and about 8 healthy donors, whereas naive and central memory subsets came from all 30 or so donors. Overall results and qualifications from the work: Because cDNA rather than genomic DNA was sequenced, highly expressing activated cells could have been over-represented, although no difference in activation and CD3 levels was found between groups. The naive, central memory and regulatory TCRB repertoires appeared to resemble one another more closely among patients than among healthy donors. In all four CD4+ subsets, TCRB CDR3 length was moderately but significantly shorter in type 1 diabetes patients. HLA sub-analyses involved small numbers of individuals, so any influence of HLA type on TCRB rearrangement remained unresolved. At VDJ recombination sites, patients with type 1 diabetes made fewer insertions and deleted more nucleotides, a pattern implying thymic rearrangement abnormalities. Shorter templates might be favored by PCR, yet because patient and control samples were amplified and corrected together, any such skew would affect both groups equally.

In this sample, this clone turned up a few times. The antigen it recognizes is unknown. No quality values exist for individual bases; no much larger clone is one base distant. The High Capacity cDNA Reverse Transcription Kit was used to reverse transcribe all of the isolated RNA, meaning that expressed TCRB transcripts were what got sequenced. Deep immunoSEQ sequencing was applied to naive, central memory and regulatory T cell samples, giving an average of roughly 3.3 million total reads per sample. Sorted cells were lysed in RLT buffer and RNA was extracted with DNase-treated RNeasy Micro or Mini kits, depending on cell number. Each cell subset was processed on its own to prevent cross-contamination, while patient and healthy donor samples were processed together. TCRB sequences were amplified from cDNA with the immunoSEQ multiplex PCR, producing 87-bp fragments spanning the CDR3 region. The amplicons were sequenced using the Illumina HiSeq platform. As for the original processing: Synthetic template baselines were used to correct PCR bias computationally, reads within Hamming distance 2 were collapsed, and singletons that could not be merged were discarded. Reads were aligned to IMGT to assign V, D and J genes, CDR3 length, and insertions or deletions at six rearrangement sites. Within each subset, clonotype counts were normalized to sorted cell number, after which true diversity and Gini coefficients were computed with the tcR R package. The overlap coefficient, calculated on TCRB nucleotide sequences, was used to measure repertoire sharing. As a proxy for the pre-selection repertoire, out-of-frame TCRB sequences from naive cells were analyzed. Here the immuneACCESS table is served through TCRdb, limited to in-frame sequences with V and J called. Missing clones are a known gap in these copies; in checked studies unresolved V genes cover under half, and the rest lacks a known reason. For V, J and clone size, that table is used; D and trimming come from the DNA. The sample table holds roughly 260,000 clones, of which approximately 20% were seen once. The ten most abundant clones make up roughly 0.028% of the sample.

CDR1 is given as MNHNY and CDR2 as SVGAGI, both from the germline V gene (reference sequence). After removal of 3 bases from V and 10 bases from J, the junction retains 9 bases not matched to a gene. The CDR3 contains 14 residues, cysteine and phenylalanine counted. The kept DNA is CDR3 alone, 42 bases in frame from the first base. Each donor gave one peripheral blood draw, approximately 0.11 L on average, collected into heparinised tubes. Naive, central memory, regulatory and stem cell-like memory CD4+ T cells were sorted on a BD FACSAria II using a panel including CD45RO, CCR7, CD25, CD127, CD95 and CD27. Purity was above 98% for every sorted population. Right away, PBMCs were isolated by Lymphoprep density gradient centrifugation and were stained directly, with no culture step. Samples were stained and sorted in pairs, with one healthy donor and one patient per experiment, so that batch effects were minimized.

The clonotype comes from a woman aged 40 to 50 with type 1 diabetes. The chain is assembled from TRBV6-6 and TRBJ2-1, with 7 central nucleotides matching TRBD2. The sample taken for sequencing was naive CD4+ T cells from blood. The cell subset or site label for this specimen denotes: true naive CD4+ T cells. The base sequence is TGTGCCAGCAGTTATGGGTCTTCGCGGGGGGAGCAGTTCTTC. The resulting protein is CASSYGSSRGEQFF.